The clone carrying this T cell receptor beta chain was detected a few times. The data were obtained in a study of shared T cell receptors in the human thymus. Profiling relied on immunoSEQ multiplex PCR, and the TCRdb table lists in-frame clones only, not all of them. Of 720,000 or so clones in the sample, around 85% are singletons; the top ten hold around 0.01%. The CDR3 runs to 14 residues. V was cut by 8 bases and J by 0 bases, with 11 bases left in between. The germline CDR1 and CDR2 sequences are SEHNR and FQNEAQ (reference sequence). This sample also appeared in a second study, on human thymus T cells. That paper states: Corrective heart surgery yielded resections, and these provided the thymus tissue. Thymic and blood repertoires seemed to show skewed V and J gene use. The related literature has documented a marked overlap of thymic repertoires among unrelated individuals.

The chain has TRBV7-9 and TRBJ1-3, with D hard to call. The sequenced material came from thymocytes. The TCR was taken from a girl under two years old with a congenital heart defect. Here the CDR3 reads CASRSRSSGNTIYF. The DNA of the CDR3 is TGTGCCAGCCGTTCGCGGAGCTCTGGAAACACCATATATTTT.